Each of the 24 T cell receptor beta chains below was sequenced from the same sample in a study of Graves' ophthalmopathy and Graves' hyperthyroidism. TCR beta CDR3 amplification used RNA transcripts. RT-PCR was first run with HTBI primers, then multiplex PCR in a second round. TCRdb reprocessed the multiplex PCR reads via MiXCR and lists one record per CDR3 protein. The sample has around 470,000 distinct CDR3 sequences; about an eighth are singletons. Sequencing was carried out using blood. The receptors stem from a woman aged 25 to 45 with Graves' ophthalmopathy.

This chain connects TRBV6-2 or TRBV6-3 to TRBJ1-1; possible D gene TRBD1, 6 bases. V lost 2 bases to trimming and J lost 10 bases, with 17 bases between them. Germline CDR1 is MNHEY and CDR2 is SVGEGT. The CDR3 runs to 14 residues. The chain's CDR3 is CASSYSGRGKGAFF. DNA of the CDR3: TGTGCCAGCAGTTACAGTGGCAGGGGAAAAGGAGCTTTCTTT.

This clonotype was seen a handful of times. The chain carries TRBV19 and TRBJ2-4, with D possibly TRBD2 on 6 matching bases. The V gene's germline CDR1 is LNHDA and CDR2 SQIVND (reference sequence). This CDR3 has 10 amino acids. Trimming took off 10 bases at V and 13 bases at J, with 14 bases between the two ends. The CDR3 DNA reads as TGTGCCACCCAGGGACTCGTACAGTACTTC. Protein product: CATQGLVQYF.

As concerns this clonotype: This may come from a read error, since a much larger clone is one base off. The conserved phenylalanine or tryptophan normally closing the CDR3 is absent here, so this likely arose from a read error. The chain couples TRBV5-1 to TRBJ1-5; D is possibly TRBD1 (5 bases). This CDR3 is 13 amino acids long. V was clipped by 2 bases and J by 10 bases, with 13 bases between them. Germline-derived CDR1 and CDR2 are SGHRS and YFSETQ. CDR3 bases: TGCGCCAGCAGCTTAGAGGGGTTGGGTCCCCAGCATTAT. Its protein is CASSLEGLGPQHY.

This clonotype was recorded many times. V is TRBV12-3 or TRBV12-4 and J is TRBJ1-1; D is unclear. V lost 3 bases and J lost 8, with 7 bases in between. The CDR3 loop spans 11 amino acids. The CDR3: CASSFSGEAFF. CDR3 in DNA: TGTGCCAGCAGTTTTTCGGGGGAAGCTTTCTTT.

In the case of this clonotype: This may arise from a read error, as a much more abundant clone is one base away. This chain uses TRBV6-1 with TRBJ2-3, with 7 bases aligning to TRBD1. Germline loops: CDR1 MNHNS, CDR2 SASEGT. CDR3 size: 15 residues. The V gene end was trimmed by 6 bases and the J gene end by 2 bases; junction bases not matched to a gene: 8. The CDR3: CASRGQWSFTDTQYF. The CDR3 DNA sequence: TGTGCCAGCAGGGGACAGTGGTCCTTCACAGATACGCAGTATTTT.

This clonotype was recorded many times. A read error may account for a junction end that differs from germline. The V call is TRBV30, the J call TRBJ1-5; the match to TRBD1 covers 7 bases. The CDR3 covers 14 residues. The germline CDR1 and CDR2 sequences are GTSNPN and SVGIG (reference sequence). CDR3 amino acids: CAWGVGQKNQPQHF. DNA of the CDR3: TGTGCCTGGGGTGTGGGACAGAAGAATCAGCCCCAGCATTTT.

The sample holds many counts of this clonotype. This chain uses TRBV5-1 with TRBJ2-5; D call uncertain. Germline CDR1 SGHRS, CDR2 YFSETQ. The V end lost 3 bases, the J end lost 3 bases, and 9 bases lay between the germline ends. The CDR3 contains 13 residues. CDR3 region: CASSSNEEETQYF. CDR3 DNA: TGCGCCAGCAGCTCGAACGAGGAAGAGACCCAGTACTTC.

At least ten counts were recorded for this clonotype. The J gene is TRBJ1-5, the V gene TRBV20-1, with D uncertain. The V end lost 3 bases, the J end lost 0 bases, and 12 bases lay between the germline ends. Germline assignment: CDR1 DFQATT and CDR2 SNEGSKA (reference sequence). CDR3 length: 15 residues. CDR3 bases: TGCAGTGCTAGCCGGAACACAGATAGCAATCAGCCCCAGCATTTT. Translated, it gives CSASRNTDSNQPQHF.

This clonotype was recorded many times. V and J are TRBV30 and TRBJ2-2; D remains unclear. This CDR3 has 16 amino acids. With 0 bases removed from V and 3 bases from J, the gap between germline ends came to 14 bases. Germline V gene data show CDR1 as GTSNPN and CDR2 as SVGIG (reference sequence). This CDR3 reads CAWSVRAGGYTGELFF. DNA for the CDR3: TGTGCCTGGAGTGTCCGTGCAGGTGGATACACCGGGGAGCTGTTTTTT.

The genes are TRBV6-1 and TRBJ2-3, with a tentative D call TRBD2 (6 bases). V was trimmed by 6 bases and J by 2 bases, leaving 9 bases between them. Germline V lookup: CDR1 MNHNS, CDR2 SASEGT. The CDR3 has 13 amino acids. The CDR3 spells CASSRTITDTQYF. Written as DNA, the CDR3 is TGTGCCAGCAGCCGGACTATCACAGATACGCAGTATTTT.

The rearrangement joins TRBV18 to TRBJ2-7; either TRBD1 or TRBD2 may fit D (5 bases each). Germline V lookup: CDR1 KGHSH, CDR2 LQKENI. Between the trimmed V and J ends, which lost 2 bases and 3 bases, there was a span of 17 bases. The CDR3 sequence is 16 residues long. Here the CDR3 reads CASSPEGTGPFYEQYF. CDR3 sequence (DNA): TGTGCCAGCTCACCAGAGGGAACGGGGCCTTTCTACGAGCAGTACTTC.

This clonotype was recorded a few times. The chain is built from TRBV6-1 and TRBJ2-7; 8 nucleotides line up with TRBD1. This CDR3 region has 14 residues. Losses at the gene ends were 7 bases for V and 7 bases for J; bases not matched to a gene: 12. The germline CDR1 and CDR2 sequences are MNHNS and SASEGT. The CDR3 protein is CASTLGGTGGEQYF. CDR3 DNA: TGTGCCAGCACCCTAGGGGGGACAGGCGGGGAGCAGTACTTC.

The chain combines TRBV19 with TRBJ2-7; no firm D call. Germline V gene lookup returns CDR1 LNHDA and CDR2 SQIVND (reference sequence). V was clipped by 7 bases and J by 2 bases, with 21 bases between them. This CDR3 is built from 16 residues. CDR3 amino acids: CASISPKALGTYEQYF. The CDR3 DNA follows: TGTGCCAGTATCTCACCCAAGGCCTTGGGGACCTACGAGCAGTACTTC.

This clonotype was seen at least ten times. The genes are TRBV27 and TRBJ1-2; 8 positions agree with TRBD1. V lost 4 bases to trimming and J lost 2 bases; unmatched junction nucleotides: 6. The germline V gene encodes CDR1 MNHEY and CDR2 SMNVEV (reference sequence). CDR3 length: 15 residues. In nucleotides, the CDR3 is TGTGCCAGCAGTTCTCGACAGGGGATAAACTATGGCTACACCTTC. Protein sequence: CASSSRQGINYGYTF.

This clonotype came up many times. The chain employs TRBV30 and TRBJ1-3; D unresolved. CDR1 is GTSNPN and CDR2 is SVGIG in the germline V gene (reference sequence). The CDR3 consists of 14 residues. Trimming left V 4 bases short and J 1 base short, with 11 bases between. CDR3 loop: CAWTLEASGNTIYF. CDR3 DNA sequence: TGTGCCTGGACCCTCGAGGCTTCTGGAAACACCATATATTTT.

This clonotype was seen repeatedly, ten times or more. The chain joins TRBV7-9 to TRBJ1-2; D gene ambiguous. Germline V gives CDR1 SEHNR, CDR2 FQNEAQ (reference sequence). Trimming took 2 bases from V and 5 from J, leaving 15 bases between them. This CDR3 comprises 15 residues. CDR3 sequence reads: CASSLPISGSYGYTF. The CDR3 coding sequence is TGTGCCAGCAGCTTACCCATTTCGGGATCTTATGGCTACACCTTC.

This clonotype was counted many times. CDR3 bases: TGTGCCACCGGGACTAGCGGGCCCGAGCAGTACTTC. This translates into CATGTSGPEQYF. This sequence joins TRBV24-1 and TRBJ2-7, with TRBD2 matching 12 bases. The CDR3 length is 12 residues. Germline CDR1 is KGHDR and CDR2 is SFDVKD. The V segment lost 9 bases and the J segment 6 bases; nucleotides outside the gene matches: 2.

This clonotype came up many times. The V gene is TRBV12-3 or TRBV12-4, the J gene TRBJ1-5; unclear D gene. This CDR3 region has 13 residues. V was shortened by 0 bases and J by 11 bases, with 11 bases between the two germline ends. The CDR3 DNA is TGTGCCAGCAGTTTAGCAGGGAAAGTGTCCCAGCATTTT. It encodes CASSLAGKVSQHF.

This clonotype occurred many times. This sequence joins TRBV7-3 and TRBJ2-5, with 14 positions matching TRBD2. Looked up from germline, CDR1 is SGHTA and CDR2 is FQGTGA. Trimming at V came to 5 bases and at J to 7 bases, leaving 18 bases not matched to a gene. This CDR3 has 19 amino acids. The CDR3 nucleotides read TGTGCCAGCAGCCAACCCGGGACTAGCGGGAGTCGAGGGATGGGGACCCAGTACTTC. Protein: CASSQPGTSGSRGMGTQYF.

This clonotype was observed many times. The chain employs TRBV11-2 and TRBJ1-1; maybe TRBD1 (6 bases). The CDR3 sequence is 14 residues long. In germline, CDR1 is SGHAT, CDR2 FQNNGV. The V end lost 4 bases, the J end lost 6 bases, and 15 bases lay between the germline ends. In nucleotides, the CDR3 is TGTGCCAGCAGCTCTACGACTTACAGGGCTGAAGCTTTCTTT. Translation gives CASSSTTYRAEAFF.

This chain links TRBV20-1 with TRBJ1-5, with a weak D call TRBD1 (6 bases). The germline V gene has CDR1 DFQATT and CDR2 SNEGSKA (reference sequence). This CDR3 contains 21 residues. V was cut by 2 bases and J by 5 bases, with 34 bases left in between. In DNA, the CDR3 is TGCAGTGCTAGAAGAGAACCCAGCCCCAGGGGAGGCACAAGGGCGGATCAGCCCCAGCATTTT. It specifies CSARREPSPRGGTRADQPQHF.

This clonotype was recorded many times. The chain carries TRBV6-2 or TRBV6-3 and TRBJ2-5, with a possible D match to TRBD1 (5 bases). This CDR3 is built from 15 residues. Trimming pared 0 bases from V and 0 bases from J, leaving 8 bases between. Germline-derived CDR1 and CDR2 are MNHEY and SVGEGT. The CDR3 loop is CASSYSGAYQETQYF. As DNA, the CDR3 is TGTGCCAGCAGTTACTCTGGGGCATACCAAGAGACCCAGTACTTC.

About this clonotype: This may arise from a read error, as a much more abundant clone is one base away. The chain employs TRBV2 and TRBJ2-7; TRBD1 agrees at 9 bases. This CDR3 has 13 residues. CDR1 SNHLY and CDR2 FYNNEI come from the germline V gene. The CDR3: CASRGQGPGEHYF. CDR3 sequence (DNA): TGTGCCAGCAGAGGACAGGGGCCGGGTGAGCATTACTTC. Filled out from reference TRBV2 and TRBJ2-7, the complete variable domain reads EPEVTQTPSHQVTQMGQEVILRCVPISNHLYFYWYRQILGQKVEFLVSFYNNEISEKSEIFDDQFSVERPDGSNFTLKIRSTKLEDSAMYFCASRGQGPGEHYFGPGTRLTVT.

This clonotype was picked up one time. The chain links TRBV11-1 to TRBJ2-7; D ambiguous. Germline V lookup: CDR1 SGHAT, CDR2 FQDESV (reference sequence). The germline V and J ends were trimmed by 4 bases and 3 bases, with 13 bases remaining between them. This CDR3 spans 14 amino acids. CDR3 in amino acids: CASSSQVANYEQYF. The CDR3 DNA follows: TGTGCCAGCAGCTCGCAGGTGGCTAACTACGAGCAGTACTTC.